This T cell receptor (beta chain) was captured in a study of lymphopenia after photon versus proton radiotherapy. Turning to this clone: Its antigen remains unidentified.

Assay used: immunoSEQ multiplex PCR; TCRdb lists only in-frame clones, some missing. This table has some 26,000 clones, around 81% appearing once. Study outcomes and limitations: Post-nadir TCR diversity decline inversely tracked overall survival among those who died. Only patients who died were analyzed for survival; proton advantage is unproven. Under photons, naive T cells and diversity fell while effector/memory populations rose.

The clonotype originates from a man aged 50 to 60 with gastric cancer. The sample was peripheral blood, taken from a patient treated with photon-based radiotherapy.

The CDR3 loop is CASSLNVAGGHEQFF. CDR3 bases: TGTGCCAGCAGCTTAAATGTAGCGGGGGGCCATGAGCAGTTCTTC. This chain links TRBV7-7 with TRBJ2-1; 10 bases are a match to TRBD2. CDR3 length: 15 amino acids. After removal of 2 bases from V and 8 bases from J, the junction contained 6 bases not matched to a gene. Germline values: CDR1 SSHAT, CDR2 FNYEAQ (reference sequence). The entire variable domain, with the rest obtained from reference TRBV7-7 and TRBJ2-1, is as follows: GAGVSQSPRYKVTKRGQDVTLRCDPISSHATLYWYQQALGQGPEFLTYFNYEAQPDKSGLPSDRFSAERPEGSISTLTIQRTEQRDSAMYRCASSLNVAGGHEQFFGPGTRLTVL.